These 28 T cell receptor beta chains were all obtained from the same sample, sequenced in a study of vaccination and CD4 T cells after COVID-19. Their target antigens are unknown. The treatment: roughly 10-day PBMC culture with coronavirus spike peptide pools or control peptides (ViraFEST assay). Cultured CD4+ T cell DNA was sequenced using the Oncomine TCR Beta short-read assay. TCRdb redid the calling of the PCR reads with MiXCR, one entry per CDR3 protein. The profile covers roughly 18,000 distinct CDR3 sequences, with 54% appearing a single time and about 17% taken by the ten largest. The sample comprised CD4+ T cells from blood, cultured in vitro. These receptors were collected from a human donor who had recovered from COVID-19.

There are a few counts of this clonotype. The rearrangement joins TRBV7-2 to TRBJ2-1; TRBD2 agrees at 9 bases. From germline, CDR1 is SGHTA and CDR2 FQGNSA. The CDR3 sequence is 16 residues long. V was clipped by 5 bases and J by 6 bases; unmatched bases: 11. CDR3 loop: CASSKVAGAVSNEQFF. For the CDR3, the DNA is TGTGCCAGCAGCAAAGTAGCGGGAGCAGTAAGCAATGAGCAGTTCTTC.

The chain employs TRBV20-1 and TRBJ2-1; 12 nucleotides line up with TRBD1. Trimming removed 3 bases from V and 8 bases from J; junction bases left unmatched: 5. Germline CDR1 reads DFQATT; CDR2 reads SNEGSKA (reference sequence). This CDR3 has 14 residues. DNA of the CDR3: TGCAGTGCTAGCCCCGGGACAGGGGGCGATGAGCAGTTCTTC. It specifies CSASPGTGGDEQFF.

V usage is TRBV6-2 or TRBV6-3 and J usage is TRBJ1-1; 10 bases are shared with TRBD1. Germline CDR1 and CDR2: MNHEY and SVGEGT. There are 17 residues in the CDR3. Trimming cost V 6 bases and J 2 bases; bases outside gene matches: 12. CDR3 in amino acids: CASRPRGRTGGNTEAFF. In nucleotides, the CDR3 is TGTGCCAGCAGGCCACGGGGTCGGACAGGGGGAAACACTGAAGCTTTCTTT.

V and J are TRBV20-1 and TRBJ2-1; possibly TRBD2 for D (5 bases). Germline CDR1 and CDR2: DFQATT and SNEGSKA (reference sequence). The CDR3 contains 13 residues. V lost 3 bases to trimming and J lost 8 bases, with 14 bases between them. CDR3 amino acids: CSASPLVGDEQFF. In nucleotides, the CDR3 is TGCAGTGCTAGTCCACTAGTGGGAGATGAGCAGTTCTTC.

V and J are TRBV27 and TRBJ1-2; D call uncertain. Trimming removed 6 bases from V and 0 bases from J, with 8 bases in between. Germline CDR1 reads MNHEY; CDR2 reads SMNVEV (reference sequence). CDR3 size: 13 residues. The CDR3 reads CASRSASNYGYTF. CDR3 sequence (DNA): TGTGCCAGCAGATCGGCTTCTAACTATGGCTACACCTTC.

The chain links TRBV7-9 to TRBJ1-2; D may be TRBD1 (6 bases). Trimming took off 4 bases at V and 5 bases at J, with 17 bases between the two ends. Germline CDR1 reads SEHNR; CDR2 reads FQNEAQ (reference sequence). This CDR3 region has 15 residues. The CDR3: CASSSQPDRQYGYTF. In nucleotides, the CDR3 is TGTGCCAGCAGCTCCCAACCGGACAGACAATATGGCTACACCTTC.

The DNA for the CDR3 is TGTGCCAGCAGCAGGGGGAGCGGGATAGAGACCCAGTACTTC. Protein sequence: CASSRGSGIETQYF. The rearrangement joins TRBV2 to TRBJ2-5; D possibly matches TRBD1 or TRBD2 (7 bases each). V lost 6 bases and J 4 bases, leaving 15 bases between the germline ends. Germline values: CDR1 SNHLY, CDR2 FYNNEI. The CDR3 is made up of 14 amino acids.

The genes are TRBV19 and TRBJ2-3; TRBD2 matches 9 bases. The CDR3 loop spans 17 amino acids. After removal of 2 bases from V and 4 bases from J, the junction contained 10 bases not matched to a gene. CDR1 is LNHDA, CDR2 SQIVND, per germline (reference sequence). CDR3 sequence: CASSIIRAGGRADTQYF. CDR3 in DNA: TGTGCCAGTAGTATAATCCGAGCGGGGGGAAGAGCAGATACGCAGTATTTT.

The genes are TRBV12-3 or TRBV12-4 and TRBJ2-7; D gene unclear. Trimming removed 3 bases at V and 3 bases at J, with 12 bases between. The CDR3 runs 14 residues. CDR3 coding DNA: TGTGCCAGCAGTTTGTCCAGTCTCCTCTACGAGCAGTACTTC. Translation: CASSLSSLLYEQYF.

This clonotype has only a few counts. V and J are TRBV2 and TRBJ1-6; 9 bases map to TRBD1. V shed 6 bases, J shed 9 bases, and the junction held 21 bases outside the gene matches. Per germline, CDR1 SNHLY and CDR2 FYNNEI. This CDR3 has 19 residues. DNA for the CDR3: TGTGCCAGCAGGCGATCACTCCGGGACAGGGAACAGGGGCGTTCACCCCTCCACTTT. Its translation: CASRRSLRDREQGRSPLHF.

The chain carries TRBV20-1 and TRBJ2-3; D call uncertain. The CDR3 runs to 14 residues. V lost 0 bases, J lost 1 base, and 8 bases lay in between. Germline loops: CDR1 DFQATT, CDR2 SNEGSKA (reference sequence). The CDR3 reads CSARDGARTDTQYF. As DNA, the CDR3 is TGCAGTGCTAGAGATGGCGCCCGCACAGATACGCAGTATTTT.

Only one count was recorded for this clonotype. J is TRBJ2-5 and V is TRBV6-1; tentative D call: TRBD1 (5 bases). Trimming cost V 0 bases and J 5 bases, with 13 bases left between them. The CDR3 runs 15 residues. CDR1 and CDR2 (germline): MNHNS, SASEGT. Written as DNA, the CDR3 is TGTGCCAGCAGTGAAGCGCCTGGGGCGCGGGAGACCCAGTACTTC. Amino acid sequence: CASSEAPGARETQYF.

This clonotype was observed a few times. The chain combines TRBV20-1 with TRBJ1-1, with a possible D match to TRBD1 (6 bases). Per the germline V gene, CDR1 is DFQATT and CDR2 is SNEGSKA (reference sequence). The V end lost 4 bases, the J end lost 4 bases, and 22 bases lay between the germline ends. This CDR3 has 16 residues. CDR3 in amino acids: CSAKSPTQGLSTEAFF. Written as DNA, the CDR3 is TGCAGTGCTAAGAGCCCGACACAGGGCCTGAGCACTGAAGCTTTCTTT.

The CDR3 sequence: CAISEPRGGGTLDTQYF. The CDR3 DNA sequence: TGTGCCATCAGTGAGCCGCGCGGGGGGGGGACCTTGGATACGCAGTATTTT. The chain recombines TRBV10-3 with TRBJ2-3; TRBD2 aligns across 9 bases. The CDR3 length is 17 residues. V dropped 2 bases and J dropped 6; count of bases not matched to a gene: 12. The germline V gene has CDR1 ENHRY and CDR2 SYGVKD.

V and J are TRBV12-3 or TRBV12-4 and TRBJ1-6; no firm D call. CDR3 size: 12 residues. V was shortened by 6 bases and J by 8 bases, with 8 bases between the two germline ends. CDR3 nucleotide sequence: TGTGCCAGCAGATACCCCCATTCACCCCTCCACTTT. Its protein product is CASRYPHSPLHF.

This chain joins TRBV20-1 and TRBJ1-1; no clear D. The V gene's germline CDR1 is DFQATT and CDR2 SNEGSKA (reference sequence). The CDR3 consists of 13 residues. V was clipped by 3 bases and J by 1 base, with 9 bases between them. The DNA of the CDR3 is TGCAGTGCTAGTGGACCTGGGAACACTGAAGCTTTCTTT. Protein: CSASGPGNTEAFF.

The rearrangement joins TRBV5-8 to TRBJ1-2; D may be TRBD1 (6 bases). Germline loops: CDR1 SGHTS, CDR2 YDEGEE. This CDR3 has 14 residues. V lost 0 bases, J lost 8 bases, and 14 bases lay in between. CDR3 in amino acids: CASSLAGGPGGYTF. CDR3 nucleotide sequence: TGTGCCAGCAGCTTGGCCGGGGGGCCGGGGGGCTACACCTTC. Looking up the rest from reference TRBV5-8 and TRBJ1-2 gives the full variable domain: EAGVTQSPTHLIKTRGQQATLRCSPISGHTSVYWYQQALGLGLQFLLWYDEGEERNRGNFPPRFSGRQFPNYSSELNVNALELEDSALYLCASSLAGGPGGYTFGSGTRLTVV.

The chain employs TRBV27 and TRBJ2-7, with 9 bases fitting TRBD1. Germline V lookup: CDR1 MNHEY, CDR2 SMNVEV (reference sequence). The CDR3 spans 15 residues. The junction had 11 bases not matched to a gene; V was cut back by 5 bases and J by 6 bases. CDR3 coding DNA: TGTGCCAGCAGTGCAATCGGGACAGGGTGGTCCGAGCAGTACTTC. Encoded protein: CASSAIGTGWSEQYF.

The chain employs TRBV20-1 and TRBJ2-3; a possible D gene is TRBD1 (5 bases). Looked up from germline, CDR1 is DFQATT and CDR2 is SNEGSKA (reference sequence). The V end lost 0 bases, the J end lost 1 base, and 17 bases lay between the germline ends. The length of the CDR3 is 17 residues. CDR3 nucleotide sequence: TGCAGTGCTAGAGATCCCAGGGCAGGGTTTGGCACAGATACGCAGTATTTT. Translating it yields CSARDPRAGFGTDTQYF.

The V and J genes are TRBV2 and TRBJ1-3; a possible D gene is TRBD1 (5 bases). The germline V gene encodes CDR1 SNHLY and CDR2 FYNNEI. Trimming stripped 5 bases from V and 1 base from J, with 12 bases between. The CDR3 extends over 15 amino acids. The CDR3 here is CASSSYGGSGNTIYF. In DNA form, the CDR3 reads TGTGCCAGCAGTTCATATGGGGGATCTGGAAACACCATATATTTT.

The J gene is TRBJ1-5, the V gene TRBV20-1, with 7 bases identical to TRBD1. Per germline, CDR1 DFQATT and CDR2 SNEGSKA (reference sequence). This CDR3 comprises 15 residues. Trimming at V came to 7 bases and at J to 3 bases, leaving 12 bases not matched to a gene. The CDR3 nucleotides read TGCAGTGTTAGGCTCCTCCAGGGGGACAATCAGCCCCAGCATTTT. It codes for CSVRLLQGDNQPQHF.

The CDR3 DNA reads TGTGCCATCAGTGAGGGGGTGAGCTCCTATAATTCACCCCTCCACTTT. As protein: CAISEGVSSYNSPLHF. V is TRBV10-3 and J is TRBJ1-6; D unclear. In germline, CDR1 is ENHRY, CDR2 SYGVKD. V dropped 2 bases and J dropped 0 bases, with 8 bases sitting between them. This CDR3 has 16 residues.

Relative to its sample, this clonotype is medium-sized. The chain employs TRBV6-1 and TRBJ1-6; TRBD1 is a possible D gene (5 bases). V gave up 3 bases and J gave up 11 bases, with 17 bases separating them. The CDR3 extends over 15 amino acids. The V gene's germline CDR1 is MNHNS and CDR2 SASEGT. CDR3 amino acids: CASSEQTKGTTPLHF. The CDR3 DNA is TGTGCCAGCAGTGAGCAGACAAAAGGGACGACACCCCTCCACTTT.

The V and J genes are TRBV5-1 and TRBJ2-2, with a weak D call TRBD2 (6 bases). V was trimmed by 3 bases and J by 8 bases, leaving 8 bases between them. Germline V gene data show CDR1 as SGHRS and CDR2 as YFSETQ. CDR3 length equals 12 residues. CDR3: CASSWRVGELFF. The CDR3 bases are TGCGCCAGCAGCTGGAGGGTAGGGGAGCTGTTTTTT.

The CDR3 DNA reads TGCAGTGCCCCAGGGAGGCTTGCGGCTAGCACAGATACGCAGTATTTT. It yields the protein CSAPGRLAASTDTQYF. The chain combines TRBV20-1 with TRBJ2-3, with D possibly being TRBD2 (6 bases). From germline, CDR1 is DFQATT and CDR2 SNEGSKA (reference sequence). The CDR3 has 16 residues. V was pared by 6 bases and J by 0 bases, with 19 bases between.

The chain uses TRBV7-9 and TRBJ2-3; 10 nucleotides match TRBD2. The ends lost 5 bases at V and 2 bases at J; junction bases unmatched: 7. CDR1 SEHNR and CDR2 FQNEAQ come from the germline V gene (reference sequence). The length of the CDR3 is 16 residues. This chain's CDR3 is CASSPRGLANTDTQYF. CDR3 DNA sequence: TGTGCCAGCAGCCCCAGGGGACTAGCGAACACAGATACGCAGTATTTT.

This clonotype was seen more than once but under ten times. V usage is TRBV20-1 and J usage is TRBJ1-1, with D perhaps matching TRBD1 (5 bases). The CDR3 runs to 12 residues. V lost 5 bases to trimming and J lost 3 bases, with 10 bases between them. Germline loops: CDR1 DFQATT, CDR2 SNEGSKA (reference sequence). CDR3 DNA: TGCAGTGCTTTGAGGGGACACACTGAAGCTTTCTTT. It translates to CSALRGHTEAFF.

This clonotype appeared a few times. This rearrangement joins TRBV20-1 to TRBJ1-1; perhaps TRBD1 as D (6 bases). The CDR3 extends over 14 amino acids. CDR1 is DFQATT and CDR2 is SNEGSKA in the germline V gene (reference sequence). V lost 5 bases, J lost 0 bases, and 13 bases lay in between. This CDR3 reads CSAGGLDMNTEAFF. The DNA of the CDR3 is TGCAGTGCTGGGGGCTTAGACATGAACACTGAAGCTTTCTTT.